The 18 T cell receptor beta chains below were found in one sample sequenced in a study of blood T cell repertoires in COVID-19 (TCRdb year 2020). Library preparation was by the immunoSEQ multiplex PCR assay. TCRdb stores this immuneACCESS table with in-frame sequences only. Part of the clones is absent; in the studies checked, under half of the shortfall reflects unresolved V genes, and no reason is known for the rest. Present in this sample are just over 300,000 clones, 85% to 90% of which were seen just once. The ten top clones hold about 4.2% of the sample. The sequenced material came from PBMCs or T cells enriched from blood (not recorded which). The receptors derive from a man between 25 and 39 years old who had recovered from COVID-19.

The genes are TRBV28 and TRBJ2-5; 9 positions match TRBD1. This CDR3 spans 16 amino acids. The germline gives CDR1 MDHEN, CDR2 SYDVKM. V lost 6 bases to trimming and J lost 7 bases; unmatched junction nucleotides: 15. CDR3 nucleotides: TGTGCCAGCAGCTCCCCGGGACAGGGCGACCGGGGGACCCAGTACTTC. Protein sequence: CASSSPGQGDRGTQYF.

V is TRBV4-1 and J is TRBJ2-5; 8 bases are shared with TRBD1. The CDR3 consists of 15 residues. After removal of 1 base from V and 3 bases from J, the junction contained 4 bases not matched to a gene. The germline CDR1 and CDR2 sequences are MGHRA and YSYEKL. CDR3 amino acids: CASSQAADREETQYF. Here the CDR3 DNA reads TGCGCCAGCAGCCAAGCCGCGGACAGGGAAGAGACCCAGTACTTC.

V and J are TRBV20-1 and TRBJ2-1; 7 bases agree with TRBD1. The CDR3 sequence is 11 residues long. CDR1 is DFQATT and CDR2 is SNEGSKA in the germline V gene (reference sequence). Unmatched junction bases numbered 3, after V lost 3 bases and J lost 10 bases. CDR3 DNA sequence: TGCAGTGCTAGTTGGGGACAGGAGCAGTTCTTC. Its protein product is CSASWGQEQFF.

This chain joins TRBV14 and TRBJ2-4; D remains ambiguous. Germline CDR1 reads SGHDN; CDR2 reads FVKESK. The germline V and J ends were trimmed by 1 base and 13 bases, with 8 bases remaining between them. The CDR3 sequence is 11 residues long. This CDR3 reads CASSQGDAQYF. CDR3 sequence (DNA): TGTGCCAGCAGCCAAGGAGATGCGCAGTACTTC. Together with reference TRBV14 and TRBJ2-4, the CDR3 gives the full variable domain: EAGVTQFPSHSVIEKGQTVTLRCDPISGHDNLYWYRRVMGKEIKFLLHFVKESKQDESGMPNNRFLAERTGGTYSTLKVQPAELEDSGVYFCASSQGDAQYFGAGTRLSVL.

The chain couples TRBV19 to TRBJ1-3; D gene uncertain. V gave up 2 bases and J gave up 0 bases, with 5 bases separating them. The V gene's germline CDR1 is LNHDA and CDR2 SQIVND (reference sequence). This CDR3 is built from 14 residues. The CDR3 nucleotides are TGTGCCAGTAGTATAACGAGCTCTGGAAACACCATATATTTT. Its protein is CASSITSSGNTIYF.

The chain couples TRBV7-9 to TRBJ2-4; D might be TRBD1 (6 bases). The length of the CDR3 is 16 residues. Germline V gene sequence: CDR1 SEHNR, CDR2 FQNEAQ (reference sequence). The germline V and J ends were trimmed by 3 bases and 8 bases, with 20 bases remaining between them. CDR3 bases: TGTGCCAGCAGCTTCGTCAGGGGAAACCTAGGGCACATTCAGTACTTC. It encodes CASSFVRGNLGHIQYF.

The chain links TRBV27 to TRBJ2-7, with TRBD2 identical over 16 bases. The V and J ends lost 5 bases and 10 bases, in that order; junction bases with no gene match: 8. The CDR3 length is 15 residues. Germline V gives CDR1 MNHEY, CDR2 SMNVEV (reference sequence). The CDR3 protein is CASSPPGLAGGPQYF. CDR3 nucleotides: TGTGCCAGCAGTCCGCCGGGACTAGCGGGAGGGCCCCAGTACTTC.

The chain couples TRBV3-1 (or the pseudogene TRBV3-2) to TRBJ1-2; D remains unclear. This CDR3 is built from 14 residues. Germline CDR1 reads LGHDT; CDR2 reads YNNKEL (reference sequence). Trimming took off 2 bases at V and 2 bases at J, with 9 bases between the two ends. CDR3 coding DNA: TGTGCCAGCAGCCAACATCAGGAAAACTATGGCTACACCTTC. It codes for CASSQHQENYGYTF.

This clone has only one observation. The CDR3 sequence is CASSHLAGGDYEQYF. Here the CDR3 DNA reads TGCGCCAGCAGCCATCTAGCAGGGGGTGATTACGAGCAGTACTTC. The rearrangement joins TRBV4-1 to TRBJ2-7; 7 nucleotides match TRBD1. The CDR3 has 15 amino acids. V lost 3 bases and J lost 4; bases outside the gene matches: 9. The germline gives CDR1 MGHRA, CDR2 YSYEKL.

V is TRBV25-1 and J is TRBJ1-5; tentative D call: TRBD1 (5 bases). Germline assignment: CDR1 MGHDK and CDR2 SYGVNS. CDR3 length: 16 residues. The ends were cut back, 5 bases at V and 2 bases at J, with 16 bases in the middle. CDR3 amino acids: CASSSRGQVGNQPQHF. The CDR3 DNA is TGTGCCAGCAGTTCTAGGGGCCAGGTAGGCAATCAGCCCCAGCATTTT.

The chain couples TRBV11-3 to TRBJ1-1; possibly TRBD1 for D (5 bases). Trimming stripped 2 bases from V and 8 bases from J, with 24 bases between. CDR3 length: 17 residues. CDR1 SGHNT and CDR2 YENEEA come from the germline V gene. The CDR3: CASSLKEFNRQNREAFF. In DNA, the CDR3 is TGTGCCAGCAGCTTAAAAGAATTTAACAGGCAAAACCGGGAAGCTTTCTTT.

The rearrangement links TRBV10-3 to TRBJ1-1; tentative D call: TRBD1 (6 bases). CDR1 is ENHRY, CDR2 SYGVKD, per germline. The CDR3 runs 13 residues. V was pared by 2 bases and J by 5 bases, with 9 bases between. CDR3 nucleotides: TGTGCCATCAGTGAGGTTAGGGGGACTGAAGCTTTCTTT. Translation: CAISEVRGTEAFF.

This clone has just one count. CDR3 sequence reads: CASRSGQGRNTEAFF. CDR3 DNA: TGTGCCAGCAGGAGTGGGCAGGGCCGAAACACTGAAGCTTTCTTT. The chain links TRBV2 to TRBJ1-1; weak D call: TRBD1 (5 bases). Trimming took 6 bases from V and 2 from J, leaving 16 bases between them. This CDR3 has 15 residues. In germline, CDR1 is SNHLY, CDR2 FYNNEI. The full variable domain, in which reference TRBV2 and TRBJ1-1 provide the parts outside the CDR3, is EPEVTQTPSHQVTQMGQEVILRCVPISNHLYFYWYRQILGQKVEFLVSFYNNEISEKSEIFDDQFSVERPDGSNFTLKIRSTKLEDSAMYFCASRSGQGRNTEAFFGQGTRLTVV.

CDR3 coding DNA: TGTGCCAGCAGCTCCGGACTGCCGAGGACCCAGTACTTC. Encoded protein: CASSSGLPRTQYF. This chain links TRBV11-2 with TRBJ2-5; possibly TRBD2 for D (5 bases). CDR1 is SGHAT, CDR2 FQNNGV, per germline. V lost 4 bases and J 7 bases, leaving 13 bases between the germline ends. The CDR3 contains 13 residues.

The rearrangement joins TRBV5-4 to TRBJ2-7; possibly TRBD2 for D (6 bases). V was shortened by 4 bases and J by 5 bases, with 19 bases between the two germline ends. CDR1 SGHNT and CDR2 YYREEE come from the germline V gene (reference sequence). This CDR3 spans 15 amino acids. CDR3: CASSILSGVGNEQYF. CDR3 nucleotide sequence: TGTGCCAGCAGCATTCTTTCGGGGGTGGGTAACGAGCAGTACTTC.

The V and J genes are TRBV2 and TRBJ2-5; D is perhaps TRBD1 (5 bases). There are 13 residues in the CDR3. Deletions cut 7 bases from V and 12 bases from J, with 21 bases between. CDR1 is SNHLY and CDR2 is FYNNEI in the germline V gene. The CDR3 coding sequence is TGTGCCAGCAATCCGGTAGGGGCGTCCATCGAGTACTTC. Translation gives CASNPVGASIEYF.

Notes on this clone: At one end the junction does not follow the germline gene, possibly because of a read error. V and J are TRBV7-7 and TRBJ2-1, with TRBD2 matching over 8 bases. The CDR3 covers 16 residues. The germline V gene encodes CDR1 SSHAT and CDR2 FNYEAQ (reference sequence). CDR3 nucleotide sequence: TGTGCTAGCAGCTTAGGGGGAGCGGGGGACCACAATGAGCAGTTCTTC. The encoded protein is CASSLGGAGDHNEQFF.

This clone appeared once. V gene TRBV5-1 combines with J gene TRBJ2-5, with 7 bases that match TRBD1. The CDR3 has 15 amino acids. The junction had 6 bases not matched to a gene; V was cut back by 0 bases and J by 4 bases. Looked up from germline, CDR1 is SGHRS and CDR2 is YFSETQ. CDR3 loop: CASSLGQGSAETQYF. CDR3 nucleotide sequence: TGCGCCAGCAGCTTGGGACAGGGTTCGGCAGAGACCCAGTACTTC.